The present T cell receptor beta chain was sequenced within a study of cytomegalovirus exposure and HLA in healthy donors. Study-wide points: Roughly 170 TCR beta chains were listed as cytomegalovirus-associated. Most likely, a cluster of highly shared sequence variants arose as a sequencing artifact. The authors later found HLA-associated TCR beta chains more clonally expanded than equally common others.

The PCR was carried out with 60 Vbeta primers and 13 Jbeta primers. The method was immunoSEQ multiplex PCR; TCRdb's version includes in-frame clones alone and lacks a portion of them. Among around 300,000 clones listed, more than 55% were seen once. Trimming at V came to 6 bases and at J to 6 bases, leaving 0 bases not matched to a gene. Germline V gene lookup returns CDR1 MNHEY and CDR2 SVGAGI. The CDR3 length is 13 residues. As for this clone: Its antigen is not known.

The material sequenced was PBMCs. The gene calls are TRBV6-5 and TRBJ1-6; TRBD1 matches 9 bases. The TCR was taken from a female donor in good health and CMV-seronegative. In DNA, the CDR3 is TGTGCCAGCAGGACAGGGGGTAATTCACCCCTCCACTTT. Protein sequence: CASRTGGNSPLHF.